The 32 T cell receptor beta chains presented below share a single source sample, sequenced in a study of blood T cell repertoires in COVID-19. Assay: immunoSEQ multiplex PCR; the TCRdb copy retains only in-frame clones and omits some. This sample has 200,000 to 250,000 clones, with about 88% found just once. The sample was PBMCs or T cells enriched from blood (not recorded which). The source of these receptors is a young woman who had recovered from COVID-19.

This rearrangement joins TRBV5-1 to TRBJ2-4; TRBD1 agrees at 10 bases. Germline loops: CDR1 SGHRS, CDR2 YFSETQ. With 2 bases clipped from V and 2 bases from J, the junction kept 13 bases outside the gene matches. CDR3 length: 19 residues. The chain's CDR3 is CASSLGSFGTGDSKNIQYF. The CDR3 DNA reads TGCGCCAGCAGCTTAGGGTCGTTTGGGACAGGGGATTCCAAAAACATTCAGTACTTC. The full variable domain, in which reference TRBV5-1 and TRBJ2-4 provide the parts outside the CDR3, is KAGVTQTPRYLIKTRGQQVTLSCSPISGHRSVSWYQQTPGQGLQFLFEYFSETQRNKGNFPGRFSGRQFSNSRSEMNVSTLELGDSALYLCASSLGSFGTGDSKNIQYFGAGTRLSVL.

This sequence joins TRBV15 and TRBJ1-5; no reliable D call. V gave up 1 base and J gave up 4 bases, with 11 bases separating them. From germline, CDR1 is LNHNV and CDR2 YYDKDF (reference sequence). The CDR3 runs to 15 residues. CDR3 sequence reads: CATSRVGVGNQPQHF. As DNA, the CDR3 is TGTGCCACCAGCAGAGTCGGGGTTGGAAATCAGCCCCAGCATTTT.

The V and J genes are TRBV7-8 and TRBJ1-1; D might be TRBD1 (6 bases). The CDR3 extends over 13 amino acids. The ends were cut back, 7 bases at V and 0 bases at J, with 9 bases in the middle. The germline V gene encodes CDR1 SGHVS and CDR2 FQNEAQ. The chain's CDR3 is CASKGVLNTEAFF. The CDR3 DNA is TGTGCCAGCAAGGGGGTTTTGAACACTGAAGCTTTCTTT. The full variable domain, completed using reference TRBV7-8 and TRBJ1-1, is GAGVSQSPRYKVAKRGQDVALRCDPISGHVSLFWYQQALGQGPEFLTYFQNEAQLDKSGLPSDRFFAERPEGSVSTLKIQRTQQEDSAVYLCASKGVLNTEAFFGQGTRLTVV.

For the CDR3, the DNA is TGTGCCAGCAGCGTTGACAACCACATGAACACTGAAGCTTTCTTT. Its protein is CASSVDNHMNTEAFF. The rearrangement joins TRBV9 to TRBJ1-1; D remains unclear. The V and J ends lost 2 bases and 0 bases respectively, with 11 bases between them. CDR3 length: 15 residues. CDR1 is SGDLS and CDR2 is YYNGEE in the germline V gene.

This clone showed up just once. V gene TRBV6-1 combines with J gene TRBJ2-7; possible D gene TRBD2, 7 bases. Germline CDR1 MNHNS, CDR2 SASEGT. This CDR3 is 13 amino acids long. The CDR3 region has the DNA TGTGCTTCGGGCGGGGGCCTCCCCTACGAGCAGTACTTC. It encodes CASGGGLPYEQYF.

The V call is TRBV7-2, the J call TRBJ2-1, with 7 bases identical to TRBD2. Trimming cost V 1 base and J 2 bases; bases outside gene matches: 2. CDR3 length: 15 residues. In germline, CDR1 is SGHTA, CDR2 FQGNSA. CDR3 loop: CASSLVRGAYNEQFF. The CDR3, as DNA: TGTGCCAGCAGCTTAGTACGGGGGGCCTACAATGAGCAGTTCTTC.

This chain joins TRBV5-1 and TRBJ1-2; unclear D gene. V was trimmed by 0 bases and J by 4 bases, leaving 13 bases between them. CDR3 size: 15 residues. Germline V gives CDR1 SGHRS, CDR2 YFSETQ. CDR3 sequence: CASSLGFSPVYGYTF. The CDR3, as DNA: TGCGCCAGCAGCTTGGGATTCTCTCCAGTCTATGGCTACACCTTC.

This sequence joins TRBV7-7 and TRBJ2-5; 12 nucleotides agree with TRBD1. CDR3 length equals 15 residues. The germline V gene has CDR1 SSHAT and CDR2 FNYEAQ (reference sequence). V lost 4 bases, J lost 7 bases, and 7 bases stayed unmatched. CDR3 in DNA: TGTGCCAGCAGCTCTTTGGGACAGGGGGCGGGGACCCAGTACTTC. This translates into CASSSLGQGAGTQYF.

The DNA for the CDR3 is TGTGCCATCAGTTCTAGCGGGGGGGCTACAGATACGCAGTATTTT. Its translation is CAISSSGGATDTQYF. V usage is TRBV10-3 and J usage is TRBJ2-3; 12 bases align to TRBD2. The CDR3 extends over 15 amino acids. V was clipped by 5 bases and J by 3 bases; unmatched bases: 3. Germline CDR1 is ENHRY and CDR2 is SYGVKD.

The chain uses TRBV5-1 and TRBJ1-1; 7 bases match TRBD1. Germline assignment: CDR1 SGHRS and CDR2 YFSETQ. V shed 5 bases, J shed 3 bases, and the junction held 19 bases outside the gene matches. The CDR3 sequence is 18 residues long. The CDR3 DNA reads as TGCGCCAGCAGACGCGACAGGGTGCGTTCGATTCGGGACACTGAAGCTTTCTTT. Its translation: CASRRDRVRSIRDTEAFF.

This rearrangement joins TRBV5-1 to TRBJ2-3; 9 bases fit TRBD2. CDR1 and CDR2 (germline): SGHRS, YFSETQ. This CDR3 spans 15 amino acids. The ends lost 3 bases at V and 2 bases at J; junction bases unmatched: 4. The CDR3 DNA is TGCGCCAGCAGCTGGTCTAGCGGGAACACAGATACGCAGTATTTT. Its protein is CASSWSSGNTDTQYF.

J is TRBJ1-1 and V is TRBV7-2; D is possibly TRBD1 (5 bases). The germline gives CDR1 SGHTA, CDR2 FQGNSA. V gave up 1 base and J gave up 7 bases, with 13 bases separating them. This CDR3 region has 14 residues. CDR3 nucleotide sequence: TGTGCCAGCAGCTTAGTTCTAGGGCAGGGTGAAGCTTTCTTT. Its translation is CASSLVLGQGEAFF.

V and J are TRBV19 and TRBJ2-3, with TRBD1 as a possible D gene (5 bases). Germline loops: CDR1 LNHDA, CDR2 SQIVND (reference sequence). The length of the CDR3 is 14 residues. Trimming took 4 bases from V and 5 from J, leaving 13 bases between them. In DNA, the CDR3 is TGTGCCAGTAGTACGACACCAGGGATAGATACGCAGTATTTT. Translation: CASSTTPGIDTQYF.

This chain uses TRBV19 with TRBJ2-1; 8 bases map to TRBD2. The germline CDR1 and CDR2 sequences are LNHDA and SQIVND (reference sequence). There are 17 residues in the CDR3. Germline trimming cut 0 bases from V and 8 bases from J; bases unmatched to any gene: 12. The CDR3 protein is CASSIDRSGGGFHEQFF. In DNA form, the CDR3 reads TGTGCCAGTAGTATAGATCGGAGCGGGGGAGGTTTTCATGAGCAGTTCTTC.

This chain links TRBV5-1 with TRBJ1-1, with D possibly matching TRBD1 (5 bases). The CDR3 length is 14 residues. Trimming took 0 bases from V and 1 from J, leaving 7 bases between them. Germline CDR1 reads SGHRS; CDR2 reads YFSETQ. The CDR3 loop is CASSLDRQNTEAFF. The CDR3 region has the DNA TGCGCCAGCAGCTTGGACAGGCAGAACACTGAAGCTTTCTTT.

This chain links TRBV7-2 with TRBJ2-7; tentatively, D is TRBD2 (7 bases). Trimming shortened V by 1 base and J by 7 bases, and 14 bases separated the two germline ends. Germline CDR1 and CDR2: SGHTA and FQGNSA. This CDR3 region has 14 residues. The CDR3 DNA reads TGTGCCAGCAGCTTAGACCGGCGGGGGCGGGAGCAGTACTTC. It encodes CASSLDRRGREQYF.

The chain recombines TRBV2 with TRBJ1-4, with a possible D match to TRBD1 (6 bases). The CDR3 is 13 residues long. The V end lost 5 bases, the J end lost 8 bases, and 12 bases lay between the germline ends. Germline values: CDR1 SNHLY, CDR2 FYNNEI. CDR3 bases: TGTGCCAGCAGTTACAGGGTTTCAGAAAAACTGTTTTTT. This gives the protein CASSYRVSEKLFF.

The rearrangement joins TRBV6-5 to TRBJ1-1; a weak D match, TRBD1 (5 bases). CDR1 is MNHEY and CDR2 is SVGAGI in the germline V gene. Deletions cut 5 bases from V and 7 bases from J, with 11 bases between. The CDR3 is 12 residues long. The CDR3 DNA is TGTGCCAGCAGTCGCGGGGGAAATGAAGCTTTCTTT. Its translation: CASSRGGNEAFF.

The CDR3 sequence: CASSIESNRAYEQYF. The CDR3 DNA is TGTGCCAGTAGTATAGAATCAAACAGGGCCTACGAGCAGTACTTC. The gene calls are TRBV19 and TRBJ2-7, with TRBD1 as a possible D gene (6 bases). V was trimmed by 0 bases and J by 2 bases, leaving 11 bases between them. Germline V lookup: CDR1 LNHDA, CDR2 SQIVND (reference sequence). The CDR3 contains 15 residues.

The gene calls are TRBV7-2 and TRBJ2-1, with 8 bases lining up with TRBD2. The CDR3 runs 16 residues. Per germline, CDR1 SGHTA and CDR2 FQGNSA. Unmatched junction bases numbered 7, after V lost 4 bases and J lost 2 bases. CDR3 region: CASSSPSGGPYNEQFF. CDR3 nucleotides: TGTGCCAGCAGCTCGCCCAGCGGGGGCCCCTACAATGAGCAGTTCTTC. Using reference TRBV7-2 and TRBJ2-1 for the parts outside the CDR3, the full variable domain is GAGVSQSPSNKVTEKGKDVELRCDPISGHTALYWYRQSLGQGLEFLIYFQGNSAPDKSGLPSDRFSAERTGGSVSTLTIQRTQQEDSAVYLCASSSPSGGPYNEQFFGPGTRLTVL.

The chain couples TRBV18 to TRBJ1-5, with 7 bases identical to TRBD1. V trimming: 3 bases; J trimming: 6 bases; junction bases outside the gene matches: 11. This CDR3 is 16 amino acids long. Germline V gene lookup returns CDR1 KGHSH and CDR2 LQKENI. CDR3 DNA sequence: TGTGCCAGCTCACCTTACCCCGGACAGGTAACTCAGCCCCAGCATTTT. Residues: CASSPYPGQVTQPQHF. Full variable domain (missing parts from reference TRBV18 and TRBJ1-5): NAGVMQNPRHLVRRRGQEARLRCSPMKGHSHVYWYRQLPEEGLKFMVYLQKENIIDESGMPKERFSAEFPKEGPSILRIQQVVRGDSAAYFCASSPYPGQVTQPQHFGDGTRLSIL.

This chain connects TRBV9 to TRBJ1-4, with 9 positions matching TRBD1. This CDR3 is built from 14 residues. Trimming cost V 4 bases and J 8 bases; bases outside gene matches: 6. CDR1 and CDR2 (germline): SGDLS, YYNGEE. The CDR3 is CASSRTGGWEKLFF. The CDR3 region has the DNA TGTGCCAGCAGCCGAACAGGGGGCTGGGAAAAACTGTTTTTT.

The J gene is TRBJ1-5, the V gene TRBV4-3; D is unclear. The germline V and J ends were trimmed by 0 bases and 9 bases, with 15 bases remaining between them. Germline loops: CDR1 LGHNA, CDR2 YSLEER. CDR3 length equals 15 residues. CDR3 DNA: TGCGCCAGCAGCCAAGATCGGGGAGGGCCGTGGCCCCAGCATTTT. Residues: CASSQDRGGPWPQHF.

V usage is TRBV13 and J usage is TRBJ2-3, with D possibly being TRBD2 (5 bases). V lost 5 bases and J lost 2, with 14 bases in between. The CDR3 is 15 residues long. CDR1 and CDR2 from the germline V gene are PRHDT and FYEKMQ (reference sequence). Here the CDR3 DNA reads TGTGCCAGCAGCCCGGACTTCTCAGACACAGATACGCAGTATTTT. Its protein is CASSPDFSDTDTQYF.

This chain joins TRBV27 and TRBJ2-7; D perhaps matches TRBD2 (5 bases). Germline V lookup: CDR1 MNHEY, CDR2 SMNVEV (reference sequence). V was cut by 3 bases and J by 6 bases, with 21 bases left in between. There are 16 residues in the CDR3. CDR3 sequence reads: CASSLRASSGKGEQYF. The CDR3 region has the DNA TGTGCCAGCAGTTTGCGCGCTAGCAGTGGGAAAGGCGAGCAGTACTTC.

The V gene is TRBV5-6, the J gene TRBJ2-5, with 7 nucleotides matching TRBD2. J lost 5 bases, V lost 4 bases, and 11 bases had no gene match. Germline CDR1 reads SGHDT; CDR2 reads YYEEEE. The CDR3 has 15 amino acids. The CDR3 region has the DNA TGTGCCAGCAGCAAAACTCTAGCGGAAGGGGAGACCCAGTACTTC. Residues: CASSKTLAEGETQYF.

Concerning this clone itself: The sample contains more than one DNA sequence encoding this CDR3. The V and J genes are TRBV7-2 and TRBJ2-1, with D perhaps matching TRBD2 (6 bases). The CDR3 covers 15 residues. Germline V lookup: CDR1 SGHTA, CDR2 FQGNSA. Between the trimmed V and J ends, which lost 5 bases and 4 bases, there was a span of 15 bases. DNA of the CDR3: TGTGCCAGCAGCCTAACCTCCGGGGGTTACAATGAGCAGTTCTTC. Protein: CASSLTSGGYNEQFF. The whole variable domain, filled in from reference TRBV7-2 and TRBJ2-1, reads GAGVSQSPSNKVTEKGKDVELRCDPISGHTALYWYRQSLGQGLEFLIYFQGNSAPDKSGLPSDRFSAERTGGSVSTLTIQRTQQEDSAVYLCASSLTSGGYNEQFFGPGTRLTVL.

The V and J genes are TRBV5-6 and TRBJ2-2; no clear D. The CDR3 is made up of 15 amino acids. Trimming removed 4 bases at V and 3 bases at J, with 13 bases between. The germline gives CDR1 SGHDT, CDR2 YYEEEE. The CDR3: CASSPVARDTGELFF. The CDR3, as DNA: TGTGCCAGCAGCCCCGTGGCTCGTGACACCGGGGAGCTGTTTTTT.

As DNA, the CDR3 is TGTGCCAGCAGCTTAACGGGGACAGGTGGGAAGTTCTTC. Translating gives CASSLTGTGGKFF. This sequence joins TRBV7-3 and TRBJ2-1; 8 bases are a match to TRBD1. The CDR3 contains 13 residues. Trimming at V came to 0 bases and at J to 14 bases, leaving 6 bases not matched to a gene. In germline, CDR1 is SGHTA, CDR2 FQGTGA.

The CDR3 is CASSLGRQFDEQYF. For the CDR3, the DNA is TGTGCCAGCAGCTTAGGGAGGCAGTTCGACGAGCAGTACTTC. The rearrangement uses TRBV11-2 and TRBJ2-7; D perhaps matches TRBD2 (5 bases). CDR1 is SGHAT, CDR2 FQNNGV, per germline. This CDR3 spans 14 amino acids. The V gene lost 1 base and the J gene lost 5 bases, with 12 bases spanning the gap.

The genes are TRBV11-2 and TRBJ1-2; D remains ambiguous. This CDR3 has 16 amino acids. Germline loops: CDR1 SGHAT, CDR2 FQNNGV. Trimming cost V 5 bases and J 6 bases, with 22 bases left between them. CDR3 protein: CASSTPRGGMEDGYTF. The CDR3 DNA is TGTGCCAGCAGCACTCCAAGAGGCGGGATGGAAGATGGCTACACCTTC.

This clone showed up just once. V and J are TRBV6-6 and TRBJ1-2; no firm D call. The V end lost 5 bases, the J end lost 5 bases, and 15 bases lay between the germline ends. This CDR3 is built from 14 residues. Germline assignment: CDR1 MNHNY and CDR2 SVGAGI (reference sequence). The CDR3 DNA is TGTGCCAGCAGTAATGCCGGACCGGGATATGGCTACACCTTC. It is translated as CASSNAGPGYGYTF.